The 2 T cell receptor beta chains listed next were all sequenced from one sample in a study of brain T cells in children with intractable seizures. Some clones are missing from TCRdb's copy, which holds only in-frame ones; the method was immunoSEQ multiplex PCR. The sample carries 340,000 or so clones, over 85% recorded once. Time point indicated: blood from clinic visit 5 months post-surgery; TSC patient then seizure free. The sample in question was peripheral blood, obtained approximately 5 months after surgery. The receptors were sampled from a boy in the first two years of life with tuberous sclerosis and intractable seizures.

The chain has TRBV5-4 and TRBJ1-2; no clear D gene. V was clipped by 6 bases and J by 1 base, with 13 bases between them. The V gene's germline CDR1 is SGHNT and CDR2 YYREEE (reference sequence). This CDR3 comprises 14 residues. The CDR3 loop reads CASNPDRSNYGYTF. The CDR3 coding sequence is TGTGCCAGCAACCCGGATCGAAGTAACTATGGCTACACCTTC.

A remark on this clone: The identical CDR3 is also encoded by other nucleotide sequences in the sample. J is TRBJ1-1 and V is TRBV5-1; 9 bases map to TRBD1. CDR1 and CDR2 (germline): SGHRS, YFSETQ. V lost 3 bases and J lost 4; bases outside the gene matches: 1. CDR3 size: 13 residues. In DNA, the CDR3 is TGCGCCAGCAGCTCGGACAGGGGCACTGAAGCTTTCTTT. Translated, it gives CASSSDRGTEAFF.